Listed below are T cell receptor beta chains from one sample, sequenced in a study of T cells in Graves' hyperthyroidism and ophthalmopathy. Using its own MiXCR run on the multiplex PCR reads, TCRdb lists one record per CDR3 protein. The table has a few hundred thousand distinct CDR3 sequences, roughly 18% seen once. The sequenced sample was blood. The receptor set was obtained from a young man with Graves' ophthalmopathy. Each CDR3 is given with its conserved first and last residue. A D gene is named only where the DNA matches it firmly. Size is omitted from some rows. Given values are once, few, many or a class for expanded clones.

NA | TRBJ2-1 | TRBV7-3 | TRBD2 | 17 | TGTGCCAGCAGCTTAGGGACTAGCGGGGGACGGAACAATGAGCAGTTCTTC | CASSLGTSGGRNNEQFF
many | TRBJ2-1 | TRBV7-3 | NA | 14 | TGTGCCAGCAGCCTTGGGGGGCCGGGAGGTGAGCAGTTCTTC | CASSLGGPGGEQFF
many | TRBJ1-1 | TRBV28 | NA | 16 | TGTGCCAGCAGCTTAGGGCGTGGAGGGGGGATCACTGAAGCTTTCTTT | CASSLGRGGGITEAFF
many | TRBJ1-5 | TRBV6-1 | TRBD1 | 16 | TGTGCCAGCAGTGGTCCCGGGACAGGGTTCAATCAGCCCCAGCATTTT | CASSGPGTGFNQPQHF
many | TRBJ1-2 | TRBV6-1 | NA | 15 | TGTGCCAGCAGTTCCCCCGGCCTAGCTAACTATGGCTACACCTTC | CASSSPGLANYGYTF
NA | TRBJ1-2 | TRBV5-6 | NA | 14 | TGTGCCAGCAGCTTGTTTGGGGGGCCCCATGGCTACACCTTC | CASSLFGGPHGYTF
NA | TRBJ2-7 | TRBV18 | TRBD2 | 16 | TGTGCCAGCTCACCACCAGGGGCCGGGGGGACCTACGAGCAGTACTTC | CASSPPGAGGTYEQYF
many | TRBJ2-3 | TRBV6-5 | NA | 16 | TGTGCCAGCAGTTACTATCAGGGGCCTAGCACAGATACGCAGTATTTT | CASSYYQGPSTDTQYF
many | TRBJ2-7 | TRBV6-5 | NA | 17 | TGTGCCAGCAGTTACTCGAAGGCCAAGGGAGAAGCCTACGAGCAGTACTTC | CASSYSKAKGEAYEQYF
NA | TRBJ2-2 | TRBV5-1 | TRBD2 | 15 | TGCGCCAGCAGCGGGGGGGAATTCGATACCGGGGAGCTGTTTTTT | CASSGGEFDTGELFF
NA | TRBJ1-3 | TRBV4-3 | TRBD1 | 16 | TGCGCCAGCAGCCAAAAAACAGGGGGCGCAGGAAACACCATATATTTT | CASSQKTGGAGNTIYF
few | TRBJ2-2 | TRBV27 | NA | 15 | TGTGCCAGCAGTTGGGCTGTCTTTGGGGCCGGGGAGCTGTTTTTT | CASSWAVFGAGELFF
few | TRBJ2-7 | TRBV7-9 | NA | 14 | TGTGCCAGCAGCTTAGCGGTCAGGGAAGGCGAGCAGTACTTC | CASSLAVREGEQYF
many | TRBJ1-2 | TRBV12-3/TRBV12-4 | TRBD1 | 12 | TGTGCCAGCGGACAGGGCGACTATGGCTACACCTTC | CASGQGDYGYTF
few | TRBJ1-2 | TRBV9 | TRBD1 | 14 | TGTGCCAGCAGCGCGACAGGGGGTCTCTATGGCTACACCTTC | CASSATGGLYGYTF
NA | TRBJ1-5 | TRBV12-5 | NA | 12 | TGTGCTAGTGCCATGGGGGATCAGCCCCAGCATTTT | CASAMGDQPQHF
many | TRBJ1-1 | TRBV13 | NA | 13 | TGTGCCACGCTTCAGGGCAGCGACACTGAAGCTTTCTTT | CATLQGSDTEAFF
NA | TRBJ2-1 | TRBV2 | TRBD1 | 16 | TGTGCCAGCAGCGCCCACCGGGACAGGGCCGACAATGAGCAGTTCTTC | CASSAHRDRADNEQFF
many | TRBJ2-3 | TRBV7-3 | TRBD2 | 17 | TGTGCCAGCAGCGAAACCGGGACTAGCGGGGGCACAGATACGCAGTATTTT | CASSETGTSGGTDTQYF
many | TRBJ2-1 | TRBV5-6 | NA | 14 | TGTGCCAGCAGCCCGGCGGGGGCGAACAATGAGCAGTTCTTC | CASSPAGANNEQFF
many | TRBJ1-1 | TRBV13 | TRBD1 | 14 | TGTGCCAGCAGCGACAGGGGGCTCACCACTGAAGCTTTCTTT | CASSDRGLTTEAFF
many | TRBJ1-6 | TRBV9 | NA | 14 | TGTGCCAGCAGCGCCGAGATGGGGCTTTCACCCCTCCACTTT | CASSAEMGLSPLHF
many | TRBJ2-7 | TRBV12-3/TRBV12-4 | TRBD2 | 16 | TGTGCCAGCACCCTTGGGTGGGGAGGGCCGGCCTACGAGCAGTACTTC | CASTLGWGGPAYEQYF
NA | TRBJ1-6 | TRBV27 | TRBD1 | 14 | TGTGCCAGCAGCTCCAGGGGGTTCGGCTCACCCCTCCACTTT | CASSSRGFGSPLHF
many | TRBJ1-1 | TRBV6-2/TRBV6-3 | NA | 14 | TGTGCCAGCAGTTACACCCCTTCGAACACTGAAGCTTTCTTT | CASSYTPSNTEAFF
once | TRBJ2-7 | TRBV5-1 | NA | 13 | TGTGCCAGCAGCTTCGCGGATGATGGCGAGCAGTACTTC | CASSFADDGEQYF
NA | TRBJ1-5 | TRBV29-1 | NA | 14 | TGCAGCGTTGCCACCCAGGACGTAAATCAGCCCCAGCATTTT | CSVATQDVNQPQHF
many | TRBJ2-3 | TRBV13 | NA | 15 | TGTGCCAGCAGCGCACAGGGTGGGAGGGGAGATACGCAGTATTTT | CASSAQGGRGDTQYF
many | TRBJ2-7 | TRBV2 | NA | 11 | TGTGCCAGCAGGAACCTCTACGAGCAGTACTTC | CASRNLYEQYF
many | TRBJ2-7 | TRBV7-9 | NA | 14 | TGTGCCAGCAGCTTGGCAGAGGGATTGGTCGAGCAGTACTTC | CASSLAEGLVEQYF
few | TRBJ2-2 | TRBV12-3/TRBV12-4 | NA | 12 | TGTGCCAGCAGTTTAGGGATCCGGGAGCTGTTTTTT | CASSLGIRELFF
many | TRBJ2-7 | TRBV6-2/TRBV6-3 | TRBD1 | 15 | TGTGCCAGCAGTTCCTATTCGGCAGGGGGCTACGAGCAGTACTTC | CASSSYSAGGYEQYF
many | TRBJ1-6 | TRBV5-1 | NA | 16 | TGCGCCAGCAGCCCCGGGCAAGGGGCCCAAGATTCACCCCTCCACTTT | CASSPGQGAQDSPLHF
NA | TRBJ1-2 | TRBV11-2 | TRBD1 | 14 | TGCGCCAGCAGCCAACCCGGGACAGCAAAAGGCTACACCTTC | CASSQPGTAKGYTF
many | TRBJ2-1 | TRBV3-1 | TRBD2 | 20 | TGTGCCAGCAGCCAAGAAGGGGCGAGGACTAGCGGGGGAAAATACAATGAGCAGTTCTTC | CASSQEGARTSGGKYNEQFF
once | TRBJ1-1 | TRBV7-9 | TRBD1 | 15 | TGTGCCAGCAGCATATACAGGGGCCAGAACACTGAAGCTTTCTTT | CASSIYRGQNTEAFF
many | TRBJ2-3 | TRBV7-2 | TRBD2 | 15 | TGTGCCAGCACTCCCGGGACTAGCTACACAGATACGCAGTATTTT | CASTPGTSYTDTQYF
many | TRBJ2-1 | TRBV5-8 | TRBD1 | 17 | TGTGCCAGCAGCTTGTGGGGAGGGACAGGGGCCCACAATGAGCAGTTCTTC | CASSLWGGTGAHNEQFF
few | TRBJ1-1 | TRBV3-1 | NA | 14 | TGTGCCAGCAGCCAAGCTTTAGGGAACACTGAAGCTTTCTTT | CASSQALGNTEAFF
NA | TRBJ2-2 | TRBV2 | NA | 17 | TGTGCCAGCAGTGAAGCGCTCCAGGGGGGTCAGCCCGGGGAGCTGTTTTTT | CASSEALQGGQPGELFF
NA | TRBJ2-5 | TRBV20-1 | NA | 13 | TGCAGTGCGACAGAGGTAGCGAGGGAGACCCAGTACTTC | CSATEVARETQYF
many | TRBJ1-1 | TRBV7-8 | NA | 13 | TGTGCCAGCAGCTCCGGGGATATCGCTGAAGCTTTCTTT | CASSSGDIAEAFF
many | TRBJ2-3 | TRBV27 | NA | 15 | TGTGCCAGCGGATACCTGAGCTACCGCACAGATACGCAGTATTTT | CASGYLSYRTDTQYF
few | TRBJ1-4 | TRBV28 | TRBD1 | 14 | TGTGCCAGCAGTTTTCAGGGGGCTGATGAAAAACTGTTTTTT | CASSFQGADEKLFF
many | TRBJ1-1 | TRBV9 | NA | 15 | TGTGCCAGCAGCGTAGCTGTCTTAGGGCAGGCTGAAGCTTTCTTT | CASSVAVLGQAEAFF
many | TRBJ2-7 | TRBV20-1 | NA | 15 | TGCAGTGCTAGAGTTCCGGGACCGGGAGAGTACGAGCAGTACTTC | CSARVPGPGEYEQYF
many | TRBJ2-7 | TRBV7-8 | NA | 17 | TGTGCCAGCAGCTTAGTTTCAGGACAACCGGGGTCCTACGAGCAGTACTTC | CASSLVSGQPGSYEQYF
few | TRBJ2-3 | TRBV6-2/TRBV6-3 | NA | 12 | TGTGCCGGCAGCTATAATACAGATACGCAGTATTTT | CAGSYNTDTQYF
many | TRBJ1-5 | TRBV7-9 | NA | 15 | TGTGCCAGCAGCCCAAGGGGAGATTACAATCAGCCCCAGCATTTT | CASSPRGDYNQPQHF